This T cell receptor beta chain was sequenced in a study of metastatic and nonmetastatic thyroid tumors. Study conclusions and caveats: Malignant thyroid tumors reportedly had TCR beta diversity that was significantly higher than in benign nodules, in blood and tumor.

The trim removed 3 bases at V and 3 bases at J, leaving 6 bases unmatched. This CDR3 is built from 15 residues. Germline V CDR1 and CDR2: SGDLS, YYNGEE. No patient had received any treatment before thyroid surgery. This clone appeared many times. Antigen unknown. TCRdb recomputed clones from the PCR reads via MiXCR. In the table there are 64,000 or so clones, 16% of which are singletons. The sequencing input was blood. This chain joins TRBV9 and TRBJ2-3; 8 nucleotides align to TRBD2. The sequence derives from a male donor with papillary thyroid cancer or a benign thyroid nodule (not recorded which). Some clones in this sample may be carry-over from other donors' samples. The CDR3 is CASSAAGGLTDTQYF. Written as DNA, the CDR3 is TGTGCCAGCAGCGCTGCGGGGGGCCTTACAGATACGCAGTATTTT.